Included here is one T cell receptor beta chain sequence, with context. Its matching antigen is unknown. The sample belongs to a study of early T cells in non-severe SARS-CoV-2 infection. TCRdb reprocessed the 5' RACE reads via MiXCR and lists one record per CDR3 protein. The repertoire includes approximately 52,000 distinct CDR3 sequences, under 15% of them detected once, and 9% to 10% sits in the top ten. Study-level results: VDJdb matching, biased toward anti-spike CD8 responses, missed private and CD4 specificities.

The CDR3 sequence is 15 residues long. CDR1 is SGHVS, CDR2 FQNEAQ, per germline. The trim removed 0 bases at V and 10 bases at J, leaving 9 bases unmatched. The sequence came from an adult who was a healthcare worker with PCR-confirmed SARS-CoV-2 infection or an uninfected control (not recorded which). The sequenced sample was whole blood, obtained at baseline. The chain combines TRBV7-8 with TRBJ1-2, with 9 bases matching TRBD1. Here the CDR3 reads CASSLATGGEVDYTF. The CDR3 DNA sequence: TGTGCCAGCAGCTTAGCAACAGGGGGCGAGGTTGACTACACCTTC.